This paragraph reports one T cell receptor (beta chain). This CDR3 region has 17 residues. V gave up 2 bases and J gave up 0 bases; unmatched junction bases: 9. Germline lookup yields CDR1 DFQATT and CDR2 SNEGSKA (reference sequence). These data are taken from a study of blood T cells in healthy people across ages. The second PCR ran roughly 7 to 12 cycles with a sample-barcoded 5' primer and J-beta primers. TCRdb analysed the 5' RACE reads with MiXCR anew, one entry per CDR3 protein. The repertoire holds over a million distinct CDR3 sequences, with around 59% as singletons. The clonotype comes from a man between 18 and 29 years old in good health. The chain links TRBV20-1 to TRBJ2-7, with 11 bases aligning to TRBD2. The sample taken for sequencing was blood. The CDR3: CSARPTRLAGTSYEQYF. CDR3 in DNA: TGCAGTGCTAGACCCACTAGACTAGCGGGAACCTCCTACGAGCAGTACTTC.